The sequence of this TCR beta chain was determined in a study of T cell responses to AZD1222 COVID-19 vaccine. Study-level information: Doses given second, at about 4 or about 12 weeks, were pooled. The study, taken as a whole, reports: Only a handful of AZD1222 recipients, roughly six in all, had baseline seropositivity.

Measured with immunoSEQ multiplex PCR; TCRdb has only the in-frame clones, and not every one. The data hold roughly 160,000 clones, with 85% to 95% observed a single time. From germline, CDR1 is MNHNS and CDR2 SASEGT. The germline V and J ends were trimmed by 4 bases and 2 bases, with 15 bases remaining between them. The CDR3 is made up of 17 amino acids. As for this clone: The antigen is undetermined.

J is TRBJ1-6 and V is TRBV6-1; D uncertain. Sequenced here: peripheral blood, sampled on day 0 of AZD1222 vaccination. The receptor's source is an adult in good health. CDR3 coding DNA: TGTGCCAGCAGTGTTGTGCCTCGGGAGCCCTATAATTCACCCCTCCACTTT. Translating gives CASSVVPREPYNSPLHF.